Described below is a single T cell receptor beta chain sequence and its context. The source of the sample is a study of sequential checkpoint blockade in melanoma. Study context: Arm A got nivolumab then ipilimumab; arm B the reverse, 1:1. Each arm's sequence ended with maintenance nivolumab.

Sequencing was performed with immunoSEQ multiplex PCR; in TCRdb, only in-frame clones are kept and a portion is missing. The sample lists around 20,000 clones; around 75% were seen once. V was clipped by 7 bases and J by 7 bases, with 22 bases between them. Per the germline V gene, CDR1 is SQVTM and CDR2 is ANQGSEA. The CDR3 is made up of 14 amino acids. This sample's treatment: randomized to nivolumab then ipilimumab (arm A) or the reverse (arm B). DNA-damaging chemotherapy had not been given to any patient beforehand. Specimen: CD8+ T cells sorted from blood (inferred from file names), collected from a patient given nivolumab and ipilimumab in sequence. The clonotype comes from a human donor with melanoma. The rearrangement uses TRBV29-1 and TRBJ1-2; the D is unclear. The CDR3 coding sequence is TGCAGCGGTGCCGACGCAGGCAGCCCTGGTGGCTACACCTTC. As protein: CSGADAGSPGGYTF.